This T cell receptor (beta chain) was captured by sequencing in a study of radiation and T cells in renal cell carcinoma. Overall study context: Nephrectomy followed 15 Gy stereotactic body radiation by 4 weeks.

Details on this clone: Its antigen is undetermined.

J lost 6 bases, V lost 1 base, and 7 bases had no gene match. Germline V lookup: CDR1 SGHAT, CDR2 FQNNGV. This CDR3 region has 15 residues. Findings and caveats of the study: From baseline, blood top tumor clonotypes peaked at 2 weeks post-radiation.

Time point given: baseline pretreatment blood. Treatment noted: 15 Gy SBRT to primary tumor, nephrectomy 4 weeks later. After SBRT, blood was collected at 2 and 4 weeks, plus baseline. The tumor was a clear cell renal cell carcinoma. Sequenced by immunoSEQ multiplex PCR; TCRdb stores in-frame clones only, minus some. The sample yields about 49,000 clones, 83% seen once. Sequences were derived from blood, sampled from a patient whose treatment included radiotherapy and nephrectomy. The V and J genes are TRBV11-2 and TRBJ2-7, with 9 bases lining up with TRBD2. The TCR originated in a woman aged 70-85 years with renal cell carcinoma. The CDR3 sequence is CASSLGGAGGLEQYF. The CDR3, as DNA: TGTGCCAGCAGCTTAGGGGGAGCGGGAGGTCTCGAGCAGTACTTC.